This T cell receptor beta chain was recovered during a study of blood T cells in healthy people across ages. Study in general: Template switching recovered approximately one barcoded beta molecule for every two T cells.

Study outcomes and limitations: A strong correlation between TCR beta diversity and naive T cell percentage was seen.

In regard to this clonotype: Its antigen is not identified.

Germline V lookup: CDR1 MNHEY, CDR2 SVGAGI. The CDR3 spans 14 residues. Trimming took 6 bases from V and 6 from J; bases not matched to a gene: 8. The authors drew around 9.4 milliliters of peripheral blood from each donor. Using a J-beta primer mix together with a sample-barcoded 5' primer, a second PCR was run for roughly 7 to 12 cycles. TCRdb itself ran the 5' RACE reads through MiXCR, one entry per CDR3 protein. The sample consists of more than 650,000 distinct CDR3 sequences, 50% to 65% of them appearing once. The chain uses TRBV6-5 and TRBJ1-1; 9 nucleotides match TRBD1. The sequence derives from a man of 80 years or more in good health. The specimen sequenced was blood. The CDR3 nucleotides are TGTGCCAGCAGGGGAACAGGGGGCGTCGCTGAAGCTTTCTTT. Translation gives CASRGTGGVAEAFF.